What follows describes a single TCR beta chain. Produced via immunoSEQ multiplex PCR; TCRdb's table is partial and in-frame only. The sample lists about 160,000 clones, over 80% occurring once. This sample was taken from a study of blood T cell repertoires in COVID-19. At the level of the study: The United States, Italy and Spain were the sources of the acute and convalescent COVID-19 samples. T cells, B-cell-depleted T cells, or PBMCs supplied cDNA or gDNA.

Germline loops: CDR1 SGHRS, CDR2 YFSETQ. Trimming took 0 bases from V and 5 from J; bases not matched to a gene: 6. The CDR3 spans 15 residues. The specimen was peripheral blood. This sequence joins TRBV5-1 and TRBJ2-7; TRBD2 aligns across 9 bases. The TCR sequence derives from a woman aged 60-75 years with acute or convalescent COVID-19. In nucleotides, the CDR3 is TGCGCCAGCAGCTTGGGGTCTAGCGGGGCGGACGAGCAGTACTTC. Its protein is CASSLGSSGADEQYF.